This TCR beta chain comes out of a study of early T cells in non-severe SARS-CoV-2 infection. Study background: Sequencing input comprised bulk RNA from unsorted whole blood; chain pairing was not available. Overall study results and limits: The study's VDJdb matching favored anti-spike CD8 responses and missed private and CD4 specificities.

Molecules of cDNA were individually given unique molecular identifiers that were attached to them. TCRdb called the 5' RACE reads again in MiXCR, with one record for every CDR3 protein. The table shows some 19,000 distinct CDR3 sequences, with about 4.2% occurring only once. Looked up from germline, CDR1 is GTSNPN and CDR2 is SVGIG (reference sequence). V was pared by 3 bases and J by 2 bases, with 9 bases of the junction left unmatched. The CDR3 consists of 15 residues. This clonotype has ten or more counts. No antigen is known for it. This rearrangement joins TRBV30 to TRBJ1-2; 7 positions agree with TRBD1. Sample: whole blood. The TCR originated in an adult who was a healthcare worker with PCR-confirmed SARS-CoV-2 infection or an uninfected control (not recorded which). The CDR3 loop is CAWREDRESNYGYTF. CDR3 coding DNA: TGTGCCTGGAGAGAAGACAGGGAGTCAAACTATGGCTACACCTTC.